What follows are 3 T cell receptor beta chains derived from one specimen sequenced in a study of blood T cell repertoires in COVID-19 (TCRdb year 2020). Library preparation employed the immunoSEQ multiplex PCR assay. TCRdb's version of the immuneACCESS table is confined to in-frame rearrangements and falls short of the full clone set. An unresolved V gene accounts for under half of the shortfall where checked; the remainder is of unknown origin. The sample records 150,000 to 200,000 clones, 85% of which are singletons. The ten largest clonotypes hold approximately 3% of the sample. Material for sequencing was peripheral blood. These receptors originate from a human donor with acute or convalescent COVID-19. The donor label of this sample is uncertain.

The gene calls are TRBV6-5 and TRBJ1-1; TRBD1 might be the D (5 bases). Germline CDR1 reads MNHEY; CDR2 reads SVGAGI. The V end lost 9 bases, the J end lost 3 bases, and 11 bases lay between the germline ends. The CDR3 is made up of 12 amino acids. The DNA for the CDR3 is TGTGCCAGTGGGCAAGGGGACACTGAAGCTTTCTTT. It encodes CASGQGDTEAFF.

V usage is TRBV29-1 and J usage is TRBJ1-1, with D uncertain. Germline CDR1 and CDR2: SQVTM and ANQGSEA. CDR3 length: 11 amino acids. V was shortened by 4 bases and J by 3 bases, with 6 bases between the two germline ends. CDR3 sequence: CSVARDTEAFF. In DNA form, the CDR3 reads TGCAGCGTTGCGAGGGACACTGAAGCTTTCTTT.

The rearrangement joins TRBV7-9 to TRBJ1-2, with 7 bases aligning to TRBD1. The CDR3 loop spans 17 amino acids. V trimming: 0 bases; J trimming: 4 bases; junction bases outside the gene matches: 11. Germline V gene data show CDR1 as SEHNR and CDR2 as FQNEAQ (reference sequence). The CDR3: CASSLAVGQLLPYGYTF. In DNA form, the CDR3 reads TGTGCCAGCAGCTTAGCGGTGGGACAGCTCCTACCCTATGGCTACACCTTC.